The entry that follows covers one T cell receptor (beta chain) sequence. The data stem from a study of blood T cell repertoires in COVID-19. About the research overall: Italy, Spain and the United States were the sources of the convalescent and acute COVID-19 samples. PBMCs, B-cell-depleted T cells, or T cells provided the cDNA or gDNA that made up the material.

In germline, CDR1 is LGHDT, CDR2 YNNKEL (reference sequence). V gave up 3 bases and J gave up 4 bases, with 10 bases separating them. This CDR3 spans 14 amino acids. In the original analysis: Estimation of nucleated cell counts relied on the amplification of reference gene primers. Clones were read by immunoSEQ multiplex PCR, and TCRdb kept only the in-frame ones, dropping some. The V and J calls and clone size come from that table; D and trimming were worked out from the DNA. The sample holds around 52,000 clones, about nine tenths seen once. Seattle participants joined during active infection and were tracked over time.

The sequence derives from a woman aged 80 or over with COVID-19, enrolled during active disease. Source material: peripheral blood. The rearrangement joins TRBV3-1 (or the pseudogene TRBV3-2) to TRBJ1-3; unclear D gene. CDR3 sequence: CASSQGSQGNTIYF. The CDR3 coding sequence is TGTGCCAGCAGCCAGGGCAGCCAAGGAAACACCATATATTTT.